The 10 T cell receptor beta chains presented below share a single source sample, sequenced in a study of blood T cell repertoires in COVID-19. The protocol was immunoSEQ multiplex PCR, while the TCRdb copy is restricted to in-frame clones and leaves out a portion. The sample contains 400,000 to 500,000 clones, roughly 90% of which appear only once. Input material: peripheral blood. These receptors all stem from a woman aged 25 to 39 with active or convalescent COVID-19.

The chain links TRBV5-5 to TRBJ2-1; 9 bases match TRBD2. J was trimmed by 7 bases and V by 3 bases; bases with no gene match: 2. The CDR3 loop spans 13 amino acids. Per germline, CDR1 SGHKS and CDR2 YYEKEE (reference sequence). The CDR3 nucleotides read TGTGCCAGCAGCTCTCTAGCGGGGAATGAGCAGTTCTTC. Translated, it gives CASSSLAGNEQFF. Variable domain in full (rest from reference TRBV5-5 and TRBJ2-1): DAGVTQSPTHLIKTRGQQVTLRCSPISGHKSVSWYQQVLGQGPQFIFQYYEKEERGRGNFPDRFSARQFPNYSSELNVNALLLGDSALYLCASSSLAGNEQFFGPGTRLTVL.

The CDR3 sequence: CASSLEAGDTQYF. The DNA for the CDR3 is TGTGCCAGCAGCTTAGAAGCGGGAGATACGCAGTATTTT. This chain connects TRBV7-9 to TRBJ2-3, with TRBD2 as a possible D gene (6 bases). CDR1 and CDR2 (germline): SEHNR, FQNEAQ (reference sequence). V was trimmed by 1 base and J by 5 bases, leaving 7 bases between them. CDR3 length: 13 amino acids.

This chain uses TRBV4-2 with TRBJ1-1; maybe TRBD1 (5 bases). V was cut by 4 bases and J by 1 base, with 7 bases left in between. The CDR3 totals 13 residues. Germline values: CDR1 LGHNA, CDR2 YNFKEQ. CDR3 sequence: CASSPDTNTEAFF. The CDR3 bases are TGTGCCAGCAGCCCGGACACGAACACTGAAGCTTTCTTT.

This chain joins TRBV6-1 and TRBJ2-5; TRBD1 might be the D (6 bases). CDR3 size: 15 residues. V lost 0 bases and J 5 bases, leaving 13 bases between the germline ends. Per the germline V gene, CDR1 is MNHNS and CDR2 is SASEGT. In DNA, the CDR3 is TGTGCCAGCAGTGAAGCGCTAGGGGGTTGGGAGACCCAGTACTTC. The encoded protein is CASSEALGGWETQYF.

This chain connects TRBV2 to TRBJ2-3; D is possibly TRBD1 (5 bases). The CDR3 is 16 residues long. CDR1 is SNHLY, CDR2 FYNNEI, per germline. With 6 bases removed from V and 0 bases from J, the gap between germline ends came to 16 bases. CDR3 coding DNA: TGTGCCAGCAGGACAAGACAGACAGCTAGCACAGATACGCAGTATTTT. Amino acid sequence: CASRTRQTASTDTQYF.

This rearrangement joins TRBV6-1 to TRBJ1-1; tentative D call: TRBD1 (5 bases). The CDR3 contains 15 residues. V shed 3 bases and J shed 1 base, with 12 bases lying between them. Germline lookup yields CDR1 MNHNS and CDR2 SASEGT. The CDR3 DNA reads as TGTGCCAGCAGTGACGGACACTTCGGGAACACTGAAGCTTTCTTT. This translates into CASSDGHFGNTEAFF.

The chain is built from TRBV2 and TRBJ1-1, with D unresolved. This CDR3 spans 14 amino acids. Germline loops: CDR1 SNHLY, CDR2 FYNNEI. The V end lost 6 bases, the J end lost 0 bases, and 11 bases lay between the germline ends. In DNA, the CDR3 is TGTGCCAGCAGGAGAACAGCCGTGAACACTGAAGCTTTCTTT. This translates into CASRRTAVNTEAFF. The variable domain in full, completed from reference TRBV2 and TRBJ1-1, reads EPEVTQTPSHQVTQMGQEVILRCVPISNHLYFYWYRQILGQKVEFLVSFYNNEISEKSEIFDDQFSVERPDGSNFTLKIRSTKLEDSAMYFCASRRTAVNTEAFFGQGTRLTVV.

The V gene is TRBV18, the J gene TRBJ1-4; 7 nucleotides match TRBD1. V lost 0 bases to trimming and J lost 7 bases; unmatched junction nucleotides: 5. The CDR3 sequence is 15 residues long. CDR1 KGHSH and CDR2 LQKENI come from the germline V gene. The CDR3 region has the DNA TGTGCCAGCTCACCACCGTCAGGGGGAATTGAAAAACTGTTTTTT. It translates to CASSPPSGGIEKLFF. The full variable domain, rest sourced from reference TRBV18 and TRBJ1-4, is NAGVMQNPRHLVRRRGQEARLRCSPMKGHSHVYWYRQLPEEGLKFMVYLQKENIIDESGMPKERFSAEFPKEGPSILRIQQVVRGDSAAYFCASSPPSGGIEKLFFGSGTQLSVL.

This clone showed up just a few times. The chain employs TRBV7-6 and TRBJ2-2; 8 bases are shared with TRBD1. There are 16 residues in the CDR3. Germline loops: CDR1 SGHVS, CDR2 FNYEAQ. Trimming at V came to 5 bases and at J to 1 base, leaving 6 bases not matched to a gene. As DNA, the CDR3 is TGTGCCAGCAGCCCCTTACAGGGGGGGAACACCGGGGAGCTGTTTTTT. This sequence encodes CASSPLQGGNTGELFF.

This chain joins TRBV11-2 and TRBJ2-5; 9 bases agree with TRBD1. J was trimmed by 5 bases and V by 6 bases; bases with no gene match: 22. Germline V gene data show CDR1 as SGHAT and CDR2 as FQNNGV. The CDR3 extends over 19 amino acids. The CDR3 nucleotides are TGTGCCAGCAGTCGTCTCCTGGGACAGGGAGGGAGATCCAGGGAGACCCAGTACTTC. It translates to CASSRLLGQGGRSRETQYF.